The 22 T cell receptor beta chains reported below all come from one sample, sequenced in a study of blood T cell repertoires in COVID-19. This table comes from immunoSEQ multiplex PCR, and its TCRdb copy is limited to in-frame clones, with some not included. The sample includes more than 85,000 clones, more than 80% seen only once; the top ten take 3.5% to 5%. The specimen was peripheral blood. Source of these receptors: a human donor in a cohort sampled during active COVID-19.

This clone appeared once. DNA of the CDR3: TGTGCCAGCAGCCCAAGACAGGGGGCGCGACCCTACGAGCAGTACTTC. Amino acids: CASSPRQGARPYEQYF. V and J are TRBV7-6 and TRBJ2-7, with TRBD1 identical over 10 bases. Losses at the gene ends were 5 bases for V and 2 bases for J; bases not matched to a gene: 9. Germline CDR1 reads SGHVS; CDR2 reads FNYEAQ. The CDR3 extends over 16 amino acids.

This clone has only a few counts. V usage is TRBV6-5 and J usage is TRBJ2-2; TRBD2 agrees at 10 bases. This CDR3 spans 15 amino acids. V lost 6 bases to trimming and J lost 0 bases; unmatched junction nucleotides: 1. CDR1 and CDR2 from the germline V gene are MNHEY and SVGAGI. The CDR3 DNA is TGTGCCAGCAGAGGACTAGCGGCGAACACCGGGGAGCTGTTTTTT. As protein: CASRGLAANTGELFF.

The CDR3 protein is CASRRLAGTGELFF. The CDR3 DNA sequence: TGTGCCAGCAGAAGACTAGCGGGGACCGGGGAGCTGTTTTTT. This chain uses TRBV6-5 with TRBJ2-2, with 11 nucleotides matching TRBD2. The CDR3 runs to 14 residues. Losses at the gene ends were 6 bases for V and 5 bases for J; bases not matched to a gene: 2. Germline CDR1 MNHEY, CDR2 SVGAGI.

This chain connects TRBV6-2 or TRBV6-3 to TRBJ2-2, with 10 bases aligning to TRBD1. Germline V gene data show CDR1 as MNHEY and CDR2 as SVGEGT. V shed 6 bases, J shed 7 bases, and the junction held 8 bases outside the gene matches. This CDR3 contains 15 residues. The CDR3 is CASSRGQGVFGELFF. Written as DNA, the CDR3 is TGTGCCAGCAGCCGCGGACAGGGGGTTTTCGGGGAGCTGTTTTTT.

The chain's CDR3 is CASSMLRDRGKPEQFF. CDR3 bases: TGTGCCAGTAGTATGTTACGGGACAGGGGGAAGCCTGAGCAGTTCTTC. The chain recombines TRBV19 with TRBJ2-1, with 11 bases that match TRBD1. The V gene end was trimmed by 3 bases and the J gene end by 9 bases; junction bases not matched to a gene: 10. Germline V gives CDR1 LNHDA, CDR2 SQIVND (reference sequence). This CDR3 comprises 16 residues.

The rearrangement uses TRBV30 and TRBJ1-5; D unresolved. Looked up from germline, CDR1 is GTSNPN and CDR2 is SVGIG (reference sequence). The length of the CDR3 is 14 residues. Trimming left V 2 bases short and J 2 bases short, with 10 bases between. Written as DNA, the CDR3 is TGTGCCTGGAGTACCGGACTGGGCAATCAGCCCCAGCATTTT. Amino acid sequence: CAWSTGLGNQPQHF.

CDR3 residues: CASSRGRSWDQPQHF. CDR3 coding DNA: TGTGCCAGCAGCAGAGGGCGGTCGTGGGATCAGCCCCAGCATTTT. The rearrangement uses TRBV9 and TRBJ1-5; D remains unclear. V lost 4 bases to trimming and J lost 5 bases, with 16 bases between them. The CDR3 extends over 15 amino acids. Germline CDR1 is SGDLS and CDR2 is YYNGEE.

V gene TRBV7-9 combines with J gene TRBJ1-1; TRBD1 might be the D (6 bases). The length of the CDR3 is 14 residues. CDR1 and CDR2 from the germline V gene are SEHNR and FQNEAQ (reference sequence). Deletions cut 7 bases from V and 3 bases from J, with 15 bases between. In nucleotides, the CDR3 is TGTGCCAGCAACCGGTTGGGGGCTTACACTGAAGCTTTCTTT. Translated: CASNRLGAYTEAFF.

The CDR3 spells CARNGNSRVGGNTIYF. DNA for the CDR3: TGTGCCAGAAATGGAAATTCCAGGGTGGGAGGAAACACCATATATTTT. The chain combines TRBV2 with TRBJ1-3, with D possibly matching TRBD1 (5 bases). The CDR3 runs 16 residues. CDR1 SNHLY and CDR2 FYNNEI come from the germline V gene. Trimming took off 9 bases at V and 4 bases at J, with 22 bases between the two ends.

The chain carries TRBV6-6 and TRBJ2-3; TRBD2 matches 12 bases. This CDR3 comprises 18 residues. J was trimmed by 2 bases and V by 5 bases; bases with no gene match: 11. Per germline, CDR1 MNHNY and CDR2 SVGAGI (reference sequence). The CDR3 loop reads CASSQRTSGASLTDTQYF. For the CDR3, the DNA is TGTGCCAGCAGTCAGAGGACTAGCGGGGCAAGCCTCACAGATACGCAGTATTTT.

The J gene is TRBJ2-3, the V gene TRBV6-5, with 11 bases lining up with TRBD2. Looked up from germline, CDR1 is MNHEY and CDR2 is SVGAGI. V shed 7 bases, J shed 3 bases, and the junction held 3 bases outside the gene matches. The CDR3 extends over 14 amino acids. The CDR3 here is CASTPSGGTDTQYF. For the CDR3, the DNA is TGTGCCAGCACCCCTAGCGGGGGGACAGATACGCAGTATTTT.

The chain joins TRBV5-5 to TRBJ2-2, with D possibly being TRBD2 (6 bases). Trimming stripped 4 bases from V and 6 bases from J, with 19 bases between. The germline V gene has CDR1 SGHKS and CDR2 YYEKEE (reference sequence). The CDR3 is 16 amino acids. The CDR3 sequence: CASSRYGLSGAGELFF. CDR3 DNA: TGTGCCAGCAGCCGTTATGGGTTATCGGGGGCCGGGGAGCTGTTTTTT.

This chain links TRBV25-1 with TRBJ1-4, with D uncertain. CDR1 and CDR2 (germline): MGHDK, SYGVNS. The V end lost 5 bases, the J end lost 4 bases, and 8 bases lay between the germline ends. This CDR3 comprises 13 residues. The chain's CDR3 is CASSWRYNEKLFF. The CDR3 bases are TGTGCCAGCAGTTGGAGGTATAATGAAAAACTGTTTTTT.

This rearrangement joins TRBV11-3 to TRBJ1-1; possibly TRBD1 for D (6 bases). Per the germline V gene, CDR1 is SGHNT and CDR2 is YENEEA. The germline V and J ends were trimmed by 1 base and 3 bases, with 18 bases remaining between them. This CDR3 comprises 17 residues. The CDR3 region is CASSLGGGQGWHTEAFF. CDR3 DNA sequence: TGTGCCAGCAGCTTAGGTGGGGGTCAGGGGTGGCACACTGAAGCTTTCTTT. The variable domain in full, with the rest retrieved from reference TRBV11-3 and TRBJ1-1, is EAGVVQSPRYKIIEKKQPVAFWCNPISGHNTLYWYLQNLGQGPELLIRYENEEAVDDSQLPKDRFSAERLKGVDSTLKIQPAELGDSAVYLCASSLGGGQGWHTEAFFGQGTRLTVV.

This chain links TRBV9 with TRBJ2-3, with TRBD2 identical over 10 bases. CDR3 length equals 18 residues. Germline CDR1 and CDR2: SGDLS and YYNGEE. V gave up 4 bases and J gave up 1 base; unmatched junction bases: 12. The CDR3 loop reads CASSRSSGGLIGTDTQYF. CDR3 sequence (DNA): TGTGCCAGCAGCCGATCTAGCGGGGGCCTAATTGGCACAGATACGCAGTATTTT.

The J gene is TRBJ2-5, the V gene TRBV14; D gene unclear. This CDR3 has 15 residues. Trimming stripped 1 base from V and 3 bases from J, with 12 bases between. The germline gives CDR1 SGHDN, CDR2 FVKESK. The CDR3 DNA reads as TGTGCCAGCAGCCAAGTTTGGGCTACCAAAGAGACCCAGTACTTC. Translated, it gives CASSQVWATKETQYF.

The chain links TRBV7-8 to TRBJ1-1; D is uncertain. CDR1 SGHVS and CDR2 FQNEAQ come from the germline V gene. With 0 bases removed from V and 0 bases from J, the gap between germline ends came to 11 bases. The CDR3 is 16 residues long. The CDR3 nucleotides read TGTGCCAGCAGCTTAGCTCTTGCGGGTATGAACACTGAAGCTTTCTTT. Its protein product is CASSLALAGMNTEAFF.

The rearrangement links TRBV2 to TRBJ1-6; 9 positions agree with TRBD1. V shed 6 bases and J 8 bases; nucleotides not matched to a gene: 8. CDR1 and CDR2 (germline): SNHLY, FYNNEI. The CDR3 contains 15 residues. CDR3 bases: TGTGCCAGCAGCCTATCGGGACAGGGAGATTCACCCCTCCACTTT. Protein: CASSLSGQGDSPLHF.

The chain links TRBV27 to TRBJ2-7, with D perhaps TRBD1 (6 bases). The CDR3 runs to 14 residues. V dropped 6 bases and J dropped 3 bases, with 15 bases sitting between them. Germline V CDR1 and CDR2: MNHEY, SMNVEV (reference sequence). The CDR3 DNA reads TGTGCCAGCAGGAGGGGGACACACGGCTACGAGCAGTACTTC. Translated, it gives CASRRGTHGYEQYF.

This clone appeared a single time. The V call is TRBV4-1, the J call TRBJ2-3; 10 bases agree with TRBD2. The CDR3 is 17 residues long. Germline CDR1 reads MGHRA; CDR2 reads YSYEKL. The J segment lost 6 bases and the V segment lost 4 bases, leaving 13 bases of the junction unmatched. The CDR3 region has the DNA TGCGCCAGCAGCCGATGGACTAGCGGTCGTACCTCCGATACGCAGTATTTT. Protein product: CASSRWTSGRTSDTQYF.

The CDR3 sequence: CASSGQAGTTGELFF. As DNA, the CDR3 is TGTGCCAGCAGCGGGCAAGCGGGCACGACCGGGGAGCTGTTTTTT. This chain connects TRBV7-9 to TRBJ2-2; a weak D match, TRBD2 (6 bases). Trimming left V 5 bases short and J 5 bases short, with 15 bases between. The CDR3 covers 15 residues. From germline, CDR1 is SEHNR and CDR2 FQNEAQ (reference sequence).

This clone was counted once. The chain combines TRBV4-2 with TRBJ2-3; no clear D. The CDR3 runs 15 residues. Trimming removed 1 base from V and 0 bases from J, with 8 bases in between. Germline V gene sequence: CDR1 LGHNA, CDR2 YNFKEQ. The CDR3 nucleotides read TGTGCCAGCAGCCAAGGGCCCAGAAGCACAGATACGCAGTATTTT. Translation: CASSQGPRSTDTQYF.